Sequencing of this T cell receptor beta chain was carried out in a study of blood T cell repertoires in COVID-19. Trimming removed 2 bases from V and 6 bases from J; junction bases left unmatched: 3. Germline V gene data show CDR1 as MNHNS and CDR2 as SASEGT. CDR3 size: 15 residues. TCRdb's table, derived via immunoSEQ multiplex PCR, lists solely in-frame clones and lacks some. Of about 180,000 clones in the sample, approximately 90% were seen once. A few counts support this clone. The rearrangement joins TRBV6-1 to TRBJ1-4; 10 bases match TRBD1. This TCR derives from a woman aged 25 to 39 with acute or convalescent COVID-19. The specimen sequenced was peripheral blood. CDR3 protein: CASSEYGTGDEKLFF. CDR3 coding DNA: TGTGCCAGCAGTGAATACGGGACAGGGGATGAAAAACTGTTTTTT.